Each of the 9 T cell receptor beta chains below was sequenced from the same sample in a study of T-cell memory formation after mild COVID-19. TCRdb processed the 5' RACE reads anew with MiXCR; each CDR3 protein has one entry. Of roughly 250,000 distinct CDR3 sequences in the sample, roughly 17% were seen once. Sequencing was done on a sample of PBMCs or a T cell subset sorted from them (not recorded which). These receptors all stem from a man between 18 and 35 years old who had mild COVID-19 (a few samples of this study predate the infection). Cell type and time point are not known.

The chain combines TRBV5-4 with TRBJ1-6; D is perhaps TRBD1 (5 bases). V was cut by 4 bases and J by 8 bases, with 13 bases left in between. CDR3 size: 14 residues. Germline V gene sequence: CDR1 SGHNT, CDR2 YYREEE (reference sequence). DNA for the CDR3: TGTGCCAGCAGCGGGGAGGCGGGGGATTCACCCCTCCACTTT. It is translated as CASSGEAGDSPLHF.

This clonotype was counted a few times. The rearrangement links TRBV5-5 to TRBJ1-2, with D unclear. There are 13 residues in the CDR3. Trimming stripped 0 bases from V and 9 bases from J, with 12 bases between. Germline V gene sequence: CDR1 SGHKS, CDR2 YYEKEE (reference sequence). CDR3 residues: CASSLAALRRYTF. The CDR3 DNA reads TGTGCCAGCAGCTTGGCCGCGTTGAGACGCTACACCTTC.

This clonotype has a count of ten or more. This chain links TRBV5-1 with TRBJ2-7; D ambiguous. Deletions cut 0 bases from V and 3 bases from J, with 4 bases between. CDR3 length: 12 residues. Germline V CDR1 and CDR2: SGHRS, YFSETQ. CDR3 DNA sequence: TGCGCCAGCAGCTTGGGGTACTACGAGCAGTACTTC. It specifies CASSLGYYEQYF.

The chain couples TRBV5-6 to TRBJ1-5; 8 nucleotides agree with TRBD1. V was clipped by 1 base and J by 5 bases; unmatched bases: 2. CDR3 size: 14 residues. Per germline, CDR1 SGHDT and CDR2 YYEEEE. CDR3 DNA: TGTGCCAGCAGCTTGTCAGGGGGCGATCAGCCCCAGCATTTT. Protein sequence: CASSLSGGDQPQHF.

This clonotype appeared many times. The CDR3 DNA reads as TGTGCCAGCAGTTGGGGGGGACAGGGCGAAGCTTTCTTT. Translation gives CASSWGGQGEAFF. This chain joins TRBV28 and TRBJ1-1; 9 positions match TRBD1. Germline loops: CDR1 MDHEN, CDR2 SYDVKM. This CDR3 is built from 13 residues. V lost 4 bases to trimming and J lost 8 bases; unmatched junction nucleotides: 5.

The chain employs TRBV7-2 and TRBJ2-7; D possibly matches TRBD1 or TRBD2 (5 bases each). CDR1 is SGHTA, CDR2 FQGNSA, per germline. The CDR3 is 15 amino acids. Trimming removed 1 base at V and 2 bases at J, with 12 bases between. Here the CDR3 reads CASSLVPGRAYEQYV. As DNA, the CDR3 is TGTGCCAGCAGCTTAGTCCCGGGACGAGCCTACGAGCAGTACGTC.

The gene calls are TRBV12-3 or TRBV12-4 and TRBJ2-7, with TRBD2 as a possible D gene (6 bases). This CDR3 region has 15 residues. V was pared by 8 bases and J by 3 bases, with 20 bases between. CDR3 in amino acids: CASGLGGTMCYEQYF. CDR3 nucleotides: TGTGCCAGCGGCTTAGGAGGGACCATGTGCTACGAGCAGTACTTC.

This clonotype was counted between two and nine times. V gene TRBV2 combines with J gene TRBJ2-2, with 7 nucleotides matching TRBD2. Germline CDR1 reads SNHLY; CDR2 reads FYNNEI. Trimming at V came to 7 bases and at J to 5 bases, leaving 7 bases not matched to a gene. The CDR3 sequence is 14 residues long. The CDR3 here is CASNWLAATGELFF. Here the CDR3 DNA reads TGTGCCAGCAATTGGCTAGCGGCAACCGGGGAGCTGTTTTTT.

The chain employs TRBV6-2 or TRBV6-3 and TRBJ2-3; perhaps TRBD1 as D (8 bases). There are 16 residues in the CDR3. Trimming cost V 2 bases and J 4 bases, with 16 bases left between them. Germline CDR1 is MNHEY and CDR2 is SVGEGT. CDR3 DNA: TGTGCCAGCAGTTACGACAGGGGAGGGTCAGCAGATACGCAGTATTTT. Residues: CASSYDRGGSADTQYF.